The 18 T cell receptor beta chains listed next were all sequenced from one sample in a study of T cells in Graves' hyperthyroidism and ophthalmopathy. RNA transcripts served as the template for amplifying TCR beta CDR3 regions. During a first-round RT-PCR of the TCR CDR3, the HTBI primer set was used. TCRdb recomputed calls from the multiplex PCR reads with MiXCR, one row per CDR3 protein. The sample records about 360,000 distinct CDR3 sequences, 13% being singletons. The sequencing input was blood. The receptor source for this set is a woman aged 18-30 years with Graves' hyperthyroidism.

This clonotype was observed at least ten times. The rearrangement joins TRBV5-5 to TRBJ2-5, with no clear D. CDR1 SGHKS and CDR2 YYEKEE come from the germline V gene (reference sequence). There are 12 residues in the CDR3. V was trimmed by 2 bases and J by 5 bases, leaving 7 bases between them. The CDR3 loop is CASSFLGETQYF. The CDR3 DNA follows: TGTGCCAGCAGCTTTCTGGGGGAGACCCAGTACTTC.

This clonotype has a handful of counts. V is TRBV24-1 and J is TRBJ2-1; tentatively, D is TRBD1 or TRBD2 (5 bases each). Trimming left V 3 bases short and J 4 bases short, with 12 bases between. Germline CDR1 KGHDR, CDR2 SFDVKD. There are 15 residues in the CDR3. In nucleotides, the CDR3 is TGTGCCACCAGTGATGAGGGAAGGGGTTACAATGAGCAGTTCTTC. Translation: CATSDEGRGYNEQFF.

This clonotype came up many times. The V call is TRBV12-3 or TRBV12-4, the J call TRBJ1-1; D gene uncertain. The CDR3 extends over 14 amino acids. V lost 6 bases to trimming and J lost 2 bases, with 13 bases between them. The CDR3 loop reads CASSDLTANTEAFF. The CDR3 region has the DNA TGTGCCAGCAGCGACCTAACAGCCAACACTGAAGCTTTCTTT.

This clonotype was observed many times. The chain uses TRBV11-2 and TRBJ1-2; 7 bases line up with TRBD1. Trimming took 5 bases from V and 0 from J; bases not matched to a gene: 3. This CDR3 contains 14 residues. The germline gives CDR1 SGHAT, CDR2 FQNNGV. This CDR3 is CASSQGGANYGYTF. DNA of the CDR3: TGTGCCAGCAGCCAGGGGGGGGCTAACTATGGCTACACCTTC.

V is TRBV9 and J is TRBJ2-3; 11 bases fit TRBD2. Germline CDR1 SGDLS, CDR2 YYNGEE. The CDR3 extends over 16 amino acids. V shed 4 bases and J 2 bases; nucleotides not matched to a gene: 6. The chain's CDR3 is CASSRLLAGDTDTQYF. The CDR3 DNA reads TGTGCCAGCAGCAGATTACTAGCGGGAGACACAGATACGCAGTATTTT.

This clonotype was counted at least ten times. V and J are TRBV7-2 and TRBJ2-5; perhaps TRBD1 as D (6 bases). V shed 5 bases and J shed 0 bases, with 13 bases lying between them. Germline V gene sequence: CDR1 SGHTA, CDR2 FQGNSA. The CDR3 has 15 residues. CDR3 nucleotide sequence: TGTGCCAGCAGCCCCCAAACAGGGTACCAAGAGACCCAGTACTTC. Translation gives CASSPQTGYQETQYF. The entire variable domain, with the rest obtained from reference TRBV7-2 and TRBJ2-5, is as follows: GAGVSQSPSNKVTEKGKDVELRCDPISGHTALYWYRQSLGQGLEFLIYFQGNSAPDKSGLPSDRFSAERTGGSVSTLTIQRTQQEDSAVYLCASSPQTGYQETQYFGPGTRLLVL.

This clonotype was recorded a few times. This rearrangement joins TRBV19 to TRBJ2-6, with 8 positions matching TRBD1. The CDR3 contains 18 residues. Germline CDR1 and CDR2: LNHDA and SQIVND (reference sequence). V dropped 6 bases and J dropped 0; count of bases not matched to a gene: 10. The chain's CDR3 is CASRWKTGASSGANVLTF. DNA for the CDR3: TGTGCCAGTAGATGGAAGACAGGGGCTTCCTCTGGGGCCAACGTCCTGACTTTC. Variable domain in full (rest from reference TRBV19 and TRBJ2-6): DGGITQSPKYLFRKEGQNVTLSCEQNLNHDAMYWYRQDPGQGLRLIYYSQIVNDFQKGDIAEGYSVSREKKESFPLTVTSAQKNPTAFYLCASRWKTGASSGANVLTFGAGSRLTVL.

This clonotype was found many times. The CDR3 bases are TGTGCCAGCAGTCTGGGGACAGGGGGCGAAGAGACCCAGTACTTC. It encodes CASSLGTGGEETQYF. V gene TRBV28 combines with J gene TRBJ2-5; 12 bases map to TRBD1. The CDR3 runs to 15 residues. V was pared by 5 bases and J by 3 bases, with 4 bases of the junction left unmatched. Germline V gene data show CDR1 as MDHEN and CDR2 as SYDVKM. Variable domain in full (rest from reference TRBV28 and TRBJ2-5): DVKVTQSSRYLVKRTGEKVFLECVQDMDHENMFWYRQDPGLGLRLIYFSYDVKMKEKGDIPEGYSVSREKKERFSLILESASTNQTSMYLCASSLGTGGEETQYFGPGTRLLVL.

This clonotype was recorded many times. This sequence joins TRBV20-1 and TRBJ1-2, with D uncertain. The V gene's germline CDR1 is DFQATT and CDR2 SNEGSKA (reference sequence). Trimming removed 0 bases from V and 6 bases from J, with 11 bases in between. This CDR3 has 13 residues. DNA for the CDR3: TGCAGTGCTAGAGATCAAGGGAGCCATGGCTACACCTTC. It codes for CSARDQGSHGYTF.

This clonotype appeared a single time. With a much larger clone just one base away, this may be a read error. The rearrangement joins TRBV4-3 to TRBJ2-1, with D possibly being TRBD1 (6 bases). CDR3 length: 18 amino acids. Germline lookup yields CDR1 LGHNA and CDR2 YSLEER. In DNA, the CDR3 is TGCGCCAGCAGCCAAGATTGGGGGCGGCCCAGCTCCTACAATGGGCAGTTCTTC. Its protein product is CASSQDWGRPSSYNGQFF.

This clonotype was recorded many times. The chain uses TRBV7-8 and TRBJ2-1, with 7 bases that match TRBD2. The ends lost 2 bases at V and 8 bases at J; junction bases unmatched: 12. The CDR3 totals 16 residues. Germline CDR1 is SGHVS and CDR2 is FQNEAQ. For the CDR3, the DNA is TGTGCCAGCAGCTTAACGCTTCGGCGGGAGCGCGATGAGCAGTTCTTC. Amino acid sequence: CASSLTLRRERDEQFF. The full variable domain, with the rest looked up from reference TRBV7-8 and TRBJ2-1, is GAGVSQSPRYKVAKRGQDVALRCDPISGHVSLFWYQQALGQGPEFLTYFQNEAQLDKSGLPSDRFFAERPEGSVSTLKIQRTQQEDSAVYLCASSLTLRRERDEQFFGPGTRLTVL.

The chain has TRBV11-2 and TRBJ2-7, with D perhaps TRBD1 (6 bases). The CDR3 sequence is 13 residues long. Germline assignment: CDR1 SGHAT and CDR2 FQNNGV. Trimming took 5 bases from V and 3 from J, leaving 11 bases between them. The CDR3 sequence is CASSHRGGYEQYF. Here the CDR3 DNA reads TGTGCCAGCAGCCACCGAGGGGGCTACGAGCAGTACTTC.

The genes are TRBV10-2 and TRBJ2-2; TRBD1 might be the D (5 bases). CDR1 is WSHSY and CDR2 is SAAADI in the germline V gene. This CDR3 has 12 residues. The ends were cut back, 6 bases at V and 7 bases at J, with 9 bases in the middle. This CDR3 reads CASSRVGGELFF. The CDR3 DNA follows: TGCGCCAGCAGCAGGGTTGGCGGGGAGCTGTTTTTT.

The V and J genes are TRBV5-6 and TRBJ2-1, with 7 positions matching TRBD1. J was trimmed by 7 bases and V by 4 bases; bases with no gene match: 14. The V gene's germline CDR1 is SGHDT and CDR2 YYEEEE. The CDR3 loop spans 16 amino acids. The CDR3 sequence is CASSQELDRRLNEQFF. The DNA for the CDR3 is TGTGCCAGCAGCCAAGAACTGGACAGGCGGTTGAATGAGCAGTTCTTC.

This clonotype was counted at least ten times. The chain recombines TRBV5-1 with TRBJ1-2; D unresolved. Germline V gene sequence: CDR1 SGHRS, CDR2 YFSETQ. CDR3 length equals 14 residues. Trimming took off 4 bases at V and 5 bases at J, with 15 bases between the two ends. The CDR3, as DNA: TGCGCCAGCAGCCCGGACCCCTCACGGTATGGCTACACCTTC. This translates into CASSPDPSRYGYTF.

This clonotype was counted ten times or more. V and J are TRBV12-3 or TRBV12-4 and TRBJ1-1, with 8 bases that match TRBD1. V dropped 4 bases and J dropped 2; count of bases not matched to a gene: 6. This CDR3 comprises 15 residues. The CDR3 sequence: CASSSTGVLNTEAFF. The CDR3 DNA sequence: TGTGCCAGCAGTTCGACAGGGGTACTAAACACTGAAGCTTTCTTT.

The gene calls are TRBV29-1 and TRBJ1-1, with D tentatively TRBD1 (5 bases). This CDR3 contains 14 residues. The germline V gene encodes CDR1 SQVTM and CDR2 ANQGSEA. The V end was cut by 6 bases, the J end by 6 bases, with 20 bases between. CDR3 sequence: CSVPPLGLRAEAFF. As DNA, the CDR3 is TGCAGCGTACCTCCGCTGGGGCTCCGAGCTGAAGCTTTCTTT.

This clonotype has a count of ten or more. V usage is TRBV28 and J usage is TRBJ1-2; D possibly corresponds to TRBD1 (5 bases). The CDR3 runs 12 residues. Looked up from germline, CDR1 is MDHEN and CDR2 is SYDVKM. V lost 3 bases to trimming and J lost 5 bases, with 7 bases between them. The CDR3 here is CASSLAGYGYTF. CDR3 coding DNA: TGTGCCAGCAGTTTGGCAGGGTATGGCTACACCTTC.